These 30 T cell receptor beta chains originate from one sample sequenced in a study of cytomegalovirus exposure and HLA in healthy donors. The PCR ran on 60 Vbeta and 13 Jbeta primers. Sequencing was performed with immunoSEQ multiplex PCR; in TCRdb, only in-frame clones are kept and a portion is missing. The data hold some 120,000 clones, with about 8.5% observed a single time. Sample: PBMCs. Receptor source: a man aged 40-50 years in good health and CMV-seronegative.

The genes are TRBV9 and TRBJ1-2, with 10 positions matching TRBD1. V was pared by 0 bases and J by 14 bases, with 13 bases of the junction left unmatched. In germline, CDR1 is SGDLS, CDR2 YYNGEE. CDR3 length equals 15 residues. In nucleotides, the CDR3 is TGTGCCAGCAGCGTAGATACTCAGGGACAGGGGATCCTAACCTTC. It encodes CASSVDTQGQGILTF.

The genes are TRBV4-1 and TRBJ2-1; D is perhaps TRBD2 (6 bases). CDR3 length: 12 residues. Deletions cut 4 bases from V and 8 bases from J, with 9 bases between. Looked up from germline, CDR1 is MGHRA and CDR2 is YSYEKL. The CDR3 nucleotides read TGCGCCAGCAGCCCCCAGCGGGATGAGCAGTTCTTC. Translated: CASSPQRDEQFF.

The chain carries TRBV18 and TRBJ2-5; tentative D call: TRBD2 (5 bases). Germline V gene data show CDR1 as KGHSH and CDR2 as LQKENI. The length of the CDR3 is 13 residues. Trimming took off 5 bases at V and 5 bases at J, with 12 bases between the two ends. CDR3 DNA sequence: TGTGCCAGCTCATTGGAGGTGGGGGAGACCCAGTACTTC. Its translation: CASSLEVGETQYF.

The chain employs TRBV2 and TRBJ2-5; 7 bases line up with TRBD1. V was clipped by 4 bases and J by 5 bases; unmatched bases: 4. This CDR3 has 13 amino acids. Per germline, CDR1 SNHLY and CDR2 FYNNEI. The CDR3 DNA follows: TGTGCCAGCAGTGTACAGGGGCCCGAGACCCAGTACTTC. Amino acid sequence: CASSVQGPETQYF.

This clone was recorded a few times. The chain has TRBV4-1 and TRBJ2-7; 7 bases fit TRBD1. J lost 4 bases, V lost 3 bases, and 9 bases had no gene match. The CDR3 contains 15 residues. Per germline, CDR1 MGHRA and CDR2 YSYEKL. This CDR3 reads CASSHTGQAPYEQYF. The CDR3 nucleotides are TGCGCCAGCAGCCATACTGGACAGGCCCCGTACGAGCAGTACTTC.

The CDR3 protein is CASSLTGSTAGAFF. The CDR3 DNA is TGCGCCAGCAGCTTAACGGGCTCCACTGCGGGAGCTTTCTTT. The chain recombines TRBV5-1 with TRBJ1-1; D call uncertain. The CDR3 has 14 residues. The germline V gene has CDR1 SGHRS and CDR2 YFSETQ. V was shortened by 2 bases and J by 10 bases, with 18 bases between the two germline ends. Complete variable domain (other parts from reference TRBV5-1 and TRBJ1-1): KAGVTQTPRYLIKTRGQQVTLSCSPISGHRSVSWYQQTPGQGLQFLFEYFSETQRNKGNFPGRFSGRQFSNSRSEMNVSTLELGDSALYLCASSLTGSTAGAFFGQGTRLTVV.

The rearrangement joins TRBV5-6 to TRBJ2-2, with D maybe TRBD1 (6 bases). This CDR3 has 15 residues. V lost 4 bases and J lost 6, with 16 bases in between. From germline, CDR1 is SGHDT and CDR2 YYEEEE. The CDR3, as DNA: TGTGCCAGCAGCCCCAGGACAGATAGGTCCGGGGAGCTGTTTTTT. Translating it yields CASSPRTDRSGELFF.

This clone came up a few times. This chain connects TRBV25-1 to TRBJ2-1, with D possibly matching TRBD2 (6 bases). Germline loops: CDR1 MGHDK, CDR2 SYGVNS. V lost 1 base, J lost 0 bases, and 7 bases lay in between. The CDR3 spans 15 residues. The CDR3 sequence is CASSEWGDSYNEQFF. CDR3 DNA sequence: TGTGCCAGCAGTGAATGGGGGGACTCCTACAATGAGCAGTTCTTC.

The chain combines TRBV7-2 with TRBJ2-1, with TRBD1 matching over 9 bases. The CDR3 spans 15 residues. Trimming took 7 bases from V and 3 from J; bases not matched to a gene: 7. Germline values: CDR1 SGHTA, CDR2 FQGNSA. CDR3 coding DNA: TGTGCCAGCAAAAAGACAGGGGGAATCTACAATGAGCAGTTCTTC. Translated, it gives CASKKTGGIYNEQFF. The full variable domain, rest sourced from reference TRBV7-2 and TRBJ2-1, is GAGVSQSPSNKVTEKGKDVELRCDPISGHTALYWYRQSLGQGLEFLIYFQGNSAPDKSGLPSDRFSAERTGGSVSTLTIQRTQQEDSAVYLCASKKTGGIYNEQFFGPGTRLTVL.

In its sample, this clone was seen a few times. This rearrangement joins TRBV27 to TRBJ2-1; D unclear. The germline V gene encodes CDR1 MNHEY and CDR2 SMNVEV (reference sequence). V was shortened by 6 bases and J by 5 bases, with 8 bases between the two germline ends. The CDR3 has 12 residues. The CDR3, as DNA: TGTGCCAGCAGGGGTACTAACAATGAGCAGTTCTTC. Amino acids: CASRGTNNEQFF.

This rearrangement joins TRBV7-3 to TRBJ2-1, with TRBD1 matching over 9 bases. Per the germline V gene, CDR1 is SGHTA and CDR2 is FQGTGA. J lost 3 bases, V lost 4 bases, and 7 bases had no gene match. The CDR3 spans 16 residues. This chain's CDR3 is CASSSLQGAVYNEQFF. The CDR3 DNA follows: TGTGCCAGCAGCTCCCTACAGGGGGCGGTCTACAATGAGCAGTTCTTC.

The gene calls are TRBV7-6 and TRBJ2-1, with a tentative D call TRBD2 (6 bases). Germline V lookup: CDR1 SGHVS, CDR2 FNYEAQ. V lost 6 bases, J lost 6 bases, and 12 bases lay in between. The CDR3 is made up of 13 amino acids. CDR3 protein: CASRPFGGNEQFF. In DNA form, the CDR3 reads TGTGCCAGCAGACCGTTCGGGGGCAATGAGCAGTTCTTC.

J is TRBJ2-3 and V is TRBV6-1; TRBD1 matches at 9 bases. The CDR3 length is 15 residues. V was clipped by 5 bases and J by 6 bases; unmatched bases: 9. From germline, CDR1 is MNHNS and CDR2 SASEGT. CDR3 protein: CASSQGDRVADTQYF. The CDR3 DNA sequence: TGTGCCAGCAGTCAAGGGGACAGGGTTGCGGATACGCAGTATTTT.

J is TRBJ2-7 and V is TRBV6-1; D perhaps matches TRBD1 (6 bases). Germline values: CDR1 MNHNS, CDR2 SASEGT. There are 14 residues in the CDR3. The V gene lost 3 bases and the J gene lost 7 bases, with 16 bases spanning the gap. CDR3 amino acids: CASSETGALGEQYF. The CDR3 nucleotides read TGTGCCAGCAGTGAGACAGGCGCCCTGGGAGAGCAGTACTTC.

The rearrangement uses TRBV4-2 and TRBJ2-7, with D possibly matching TRBD2 (7 bases). Trimming stripped 0 bases from V and 2 bases from J, with 14 bases between. The CDR3 runs to 16 residues. Germline-derived CDR1 and CDR2 are LGHNA and YNFKEQ. The CDR3 loop is CASSQDPSGGPYEQYF. The CDR3 DNA reads as TGTGCCAGCAGCCAAGATCCGTCGGGGGGCCCCTACGAGCAGTACTTC.

The chain links TRBV7-9 to TRBJ1-2; 10 bases line up with TRBD1. With 6 bases clipped from V and 10 bases from J, the junction kept 11 bases outside the gene matches. Germline assignment: CDR1 SEHNR and CDR2 FQNEAQ (reference sequence). CDR3 length: 14 amino acids. The CDR3 nucleotides are TGTGCCAGCAGTTATCCGGGACAGGGGAAGGACTACACCTTC. Its translation is CASSYPGQGKDYTF.

The J gene is TRBJ1-2, the V gene TRBV2, with unresolved D. The CDR3 runs 11 residues. Germline V gene lookup returns CDR1 SNHLY and CDR2 FYNNEI. Trimming shortened V by 10 bases and J by 6 bases, and 12 bases separated the two germline ends. DNA for the CDR3: TGTGCCACCCCTGCAGAAGATGGCTACACCTTC. Translating it yields CATPAEDGYTF.

This chain uses TRBV5-1 with TRBJ2-7; the D is unclear. The V end lost 4 bases, the J end lost 2 bases, and 10 bases lay between the germline ends. The V gene's germline CDR1 is SGHRS and CDR2 YFSETQ. The CDR3 covers 13 residues. The CDR3 sequence is CASSLSQPYEQYF. The CDR3 nucleotides read TGCGCCAGCAGCCTCAGTCAACCCTACGAGCAGTACTTC.

This clone showed up just a few times. The V and J genes are TRBV12-5 and TRBJ1-1; D perhaps matches TRBD1 (6 bases). The germline V and J ends were trimmed by 1 base and 1 base, with 7 bases remaining between them. Germline V gene lookup returns CDR1 LGHNT and CDR2 FRNRAP. The CDR3 covers 14 residues. The CDR3 DNA reads as TGTGCTAGTGGTTTGGGGGGACAGAACACTGAAGCTTTCTTT. It encodes CASGLGGQNTEAFF.

This clone was picked up one time. This specimen includes other DNA sequences encoding the same CDR3. The rearrangement uses TRBV7-8 and TRBJ1-4; D might be TRBD1 (6 bases). Germline-derived CDR1 and CDR2 are SGHVS and FQNEAQ. V shed 1 base and J shed 8 bases, with 14 bases lying between them. The CDR3 is made up of 15 amino acids. CDR3 amino acids: CASSLGGQGKEKLFF. The CDR3 region has the DNA TGTGCCAGCAGCTTAGGAGGTCAGGGGAAGGAAAAACTGTTTTTT.

This chain uses TRBV7-9 with TRBJ2-7; 9 positions match TRBD1. The junction had 7 bases not matched to a gene; V was cut back by 5 bases and J by 5 bases. Germline V gene lookup returns CDR1 SEHNR and CDR2 FQNEAQ (reference sequence). The CDR3 loop spans 14 amino acids. The CDR3 DNA is TGTGCCAGCAGCCCACTGACAGGGGGGAACGAGCAGTACTTC. This translates into CASSPLTGGNEQYF.

A few counts support this clone. This chain uses TRBV7-8 with TRBJ2-7; 10 bases line up with TRBD2. The CDR3 is made up of 16 amino acids. With V trimmed by 5 bases and J by 0 bases, 7 bases remained unmatched. Germline V gene lookup returns CDR1 SGHVS and CDR2 FQNEAQ. CDR3 protein: CASSTELAGPSYEQYF. CDR3 nucleotides: TGTGCCAGCAGCACTGAACTAGCGGGGCCCTCCTACGAGCAGTACTTC.

V usage is TRBV5-1 and J usage is TRBJ2-7, with D perhaps matching TRBD1 (6 bases). The germline gives CDR1 SGHRS, CDR2 YFSETQ. This CDR3 is built from 16 residues. V lost 3 bases and J 3 bases, leaving 19 bases between the germline ends. The CDR3 nucleotides read TGCGCCAGCAGCTACTCCCCGGGACAAGGATTCTACGAGCAGTACTTC. It specifies CASSYSPGQGFYEQYF.

J is TRBJ2-7 and V is TRBV5-8; D is undetermined. The V and J ends lost 0 bases and 0 bases respectively, with 4 bases between them. The CDR3 covers 13 residues. Per the germline V gene, CDR1 is SGHTS and CDR2 is YDEGEE. The DNA of the CDR3 is TGTGCCAGCAGCTTGGCCCTCTCCTACGAGCAGTACTTC. Amino acid sequence: CASSLALSYEQYF.

The chain carries TRBV5-1 and TRBJ2-5; TRBD2 matches 9 bases. The DNA end lines up better with TRBJ2-7; the J call may be wrong. The germline V gene encodes CDR1 SGHRS and CDR2 YFSETQ. CDR3 length equals 15 residues. CDR3 nucleotide sequence: TGCGCCAGCAGCTTAGGCATCGCGGGGGGGGGCGAGCAGTACTTC. Amino acids: CASSLGIAGGGEQYF.

J is TRBJ2-5 and V is TRBV7-8, with D uncertain. Germline V CDR1 and CDR2: SGHVS, FQNEAQ. The CDR3 has 11 amino acids. Trimming pared 3 bases from V and 4 bases from J, leaving 3 bases between. The CDR3 reads CASSFRETQYF. For the CDR3, the DNA is TGTGCCAGCAGCTTTCGAGAGACCCAGTACTTC. Variable domain in full (rest from reference TRBV7-8 and TRBJ2-5): GAGVSQSPRYKVAKRGQDVALRCDPISGHVSLFWYQQALGQGPEFLTYFQNEAQLDKSGLPSDRFFAERPEGSVSTLKIQRTQQEDSAVYLCASSFRETQYFGPGTRLLVL.

This clone was seen only a few times. J is TRBJ2-5 and V is TRBV5-4; 10 bases are a match to TRBD2. The CDR3 has 16 residues. Germline assignment: CDR1 SGHNT and CDR2 YYREEE (reference sequence). V trimming: 0 bases; J trimming: 5 bases; junction bases outside the gene matches: 7. CDR3 nucleotide sequence: TGTGCCAGCAGCTTGGGACGGCTAGCGGGGGTGGAGACCCAGTACTTC. It codes for CASSLGRLAGVETQYF. Based on the CDR3 plus reference TRBV5-4 and TRBJ2-5, the full variable domain is ETGVTQSPTHLIKTRGQQVTLRCSSQSGHNTVSWYQQALGQGPQFIFQYYREEENGRGNFPPRFSGLQFPNYSSELNVNALELDDSALYLCASSLGRLAGVETQYFGPGTRLLVL.

A few counts support this clone. The sample has other DNA sequences that encode this CDR3 too. This chain links TRBV19 with TRBJ1-1; tentative D call: TRBD1 (6 bases). The CDR3 length is 14 residues. V was pared by 5 bases and J by 1 base, with 11 bases between. In germline, CDR1 is LNHDA, CDR2 SQIVND (reference sequence). CDR3 sequence (DNA): TGTGCCAGTAGTGTTACAGGGCCGAACACTGAAGCTTTCTTT. Residues: CASSVTGPNTEAFF.

The gene calls are TRBV4-1 and TRBJ1-5, with 7 bases matching TRBD1. The CDR3 spans 16 residues. From germline, CDR1 is MGHRA and CDR2 YSYEKL. Losses at the gene ends were 0 bases for V and 6 bases for J; bases not matched to a gene: 8. The CDR3 region is CASSQDRDSRGQPQHF. The DNA of the CDR3 is TGCGCCAGCAGCCAAGACAGGGACAGTAGGGGTCAGCCCCAGCATTTT.

The chain employs TRBV11-2 and TRBJ2-3, with 8 bases identical to TRBD2. Germline V gives CDR1 SGHAT, CDR2 FQNNGV. Unmatched junction bases numbered 10, after V lost 0 bases and J lost 5 bases. This CDR3 is built from 17 residues. CDR3 protein: CASSLEGPGGSVDTQYF. The DNA for the CDR3 is TGTGCCAGCAGCTTAGAAGGGCCGGGGGGGTCCGTAGATACGCAGTATTTT.